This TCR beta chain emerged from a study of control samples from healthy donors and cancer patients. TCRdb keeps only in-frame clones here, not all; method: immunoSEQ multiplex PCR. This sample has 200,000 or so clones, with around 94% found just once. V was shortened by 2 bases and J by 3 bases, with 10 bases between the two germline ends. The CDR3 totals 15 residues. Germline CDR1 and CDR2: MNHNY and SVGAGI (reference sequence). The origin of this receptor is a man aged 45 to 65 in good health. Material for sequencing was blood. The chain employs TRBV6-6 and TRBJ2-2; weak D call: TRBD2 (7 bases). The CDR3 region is CASSYAGADTGELFF. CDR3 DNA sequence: TGTGCCAGCAGTTACGCGGGGGCGGACACCGGGGAGCTGTTTTTT.